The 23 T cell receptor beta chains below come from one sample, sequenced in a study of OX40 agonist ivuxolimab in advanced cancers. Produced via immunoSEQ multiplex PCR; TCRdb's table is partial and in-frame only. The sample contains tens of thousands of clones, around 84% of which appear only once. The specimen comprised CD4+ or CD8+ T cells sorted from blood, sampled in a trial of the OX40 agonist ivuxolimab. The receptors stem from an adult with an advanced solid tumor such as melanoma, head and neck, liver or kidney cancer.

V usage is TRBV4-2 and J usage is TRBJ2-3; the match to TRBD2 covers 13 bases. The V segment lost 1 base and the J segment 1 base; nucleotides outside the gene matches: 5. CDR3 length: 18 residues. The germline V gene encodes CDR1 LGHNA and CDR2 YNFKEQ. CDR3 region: CASSQGLAGGVGTDTQYF. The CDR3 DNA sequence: TGTGCCAGCAGCCAAGGACTAGCGGGAGGTGTGGGCACAGATACGCAGTATTTT.

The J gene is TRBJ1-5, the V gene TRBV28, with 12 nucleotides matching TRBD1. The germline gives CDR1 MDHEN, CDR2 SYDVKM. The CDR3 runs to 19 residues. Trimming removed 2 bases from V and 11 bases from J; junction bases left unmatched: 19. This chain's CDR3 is CASSLQSRIRDRGLRAQHF. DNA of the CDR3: TGTGCCAGCAGTTTACAAAGCAGAATCCGGGACAGGGGGCTTCGGGCCCAGCATTTT.

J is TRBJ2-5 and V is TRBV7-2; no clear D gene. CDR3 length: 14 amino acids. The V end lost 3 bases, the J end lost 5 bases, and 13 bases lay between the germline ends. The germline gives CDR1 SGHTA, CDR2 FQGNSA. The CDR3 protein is CASSLKSRWETQYF. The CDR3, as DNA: TGTGCCAGCAGCTTGAAATCCCGGTGGGAGACCCAGTACTTC.

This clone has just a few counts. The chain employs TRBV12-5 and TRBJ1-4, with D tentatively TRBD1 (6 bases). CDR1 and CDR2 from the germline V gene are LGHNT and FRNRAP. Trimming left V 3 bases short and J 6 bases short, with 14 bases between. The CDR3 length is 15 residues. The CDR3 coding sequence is TGTGCTAGTGGTTTCTCCAGGACAGTGGATGAAAAACTGTTTTTT. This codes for CASGFSRTVDEKLFF.

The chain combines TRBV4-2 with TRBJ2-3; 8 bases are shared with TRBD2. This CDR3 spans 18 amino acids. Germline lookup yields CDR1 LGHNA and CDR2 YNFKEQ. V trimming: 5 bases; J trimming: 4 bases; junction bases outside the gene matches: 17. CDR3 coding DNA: TGTGCCAGCAGCGCGCCCGGACTAGCCCGTGAGGGTGCAGATACGCAGTATTTT. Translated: CASSAPGLAREGADTQYF.

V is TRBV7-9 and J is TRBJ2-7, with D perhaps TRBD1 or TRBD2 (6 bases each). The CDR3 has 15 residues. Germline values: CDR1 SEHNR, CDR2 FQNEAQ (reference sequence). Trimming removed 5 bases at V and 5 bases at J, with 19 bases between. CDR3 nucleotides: TGTGCCAGCAGCCAGGGGAGACTAGATATCCACGAGCAGTACTTC. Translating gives CASSQGRLDIHEQYF.

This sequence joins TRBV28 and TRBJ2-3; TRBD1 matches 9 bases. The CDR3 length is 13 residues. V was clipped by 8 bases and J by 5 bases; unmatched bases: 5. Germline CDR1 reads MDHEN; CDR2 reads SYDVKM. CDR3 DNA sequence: TGTGCCAGCCGGGGACAGGGCAAAGATACGCAGTATTTT. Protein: CASRGQGKDTQYF.

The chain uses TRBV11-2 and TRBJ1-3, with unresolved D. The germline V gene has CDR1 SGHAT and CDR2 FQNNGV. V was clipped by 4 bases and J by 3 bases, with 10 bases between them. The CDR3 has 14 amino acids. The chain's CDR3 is CASSSRIIGNTIYF. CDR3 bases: TGTGCCAGCAGCTCCAGGATCATTGGAAACACCATATATTTT.

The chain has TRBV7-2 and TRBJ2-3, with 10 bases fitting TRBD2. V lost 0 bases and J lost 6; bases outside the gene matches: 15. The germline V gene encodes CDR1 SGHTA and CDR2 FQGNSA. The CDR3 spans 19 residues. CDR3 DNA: TGTGCCAGCAGCTTAGCGCTAAAAGGTAGCGGGGGGTCCCACGATACGCAGTATTTT. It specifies CASSLALKGSGGSHDTQYF.

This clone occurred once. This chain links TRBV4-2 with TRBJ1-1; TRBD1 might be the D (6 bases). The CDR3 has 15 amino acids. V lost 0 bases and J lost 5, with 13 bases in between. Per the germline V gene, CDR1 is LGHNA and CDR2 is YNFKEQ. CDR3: CASSQEGGRRTEAFF. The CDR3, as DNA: TGTGCCAGCAGCCAAGAGGGGGGCAGGCGGACTGAAGCTTTCTTT.

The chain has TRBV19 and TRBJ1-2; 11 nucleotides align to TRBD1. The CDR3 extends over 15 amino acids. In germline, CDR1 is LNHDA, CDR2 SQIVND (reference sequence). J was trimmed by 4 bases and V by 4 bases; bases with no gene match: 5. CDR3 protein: CASSTGTGGFYGYTF. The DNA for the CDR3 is TGTGCCAGTAGTACCGGGACAGGGGGTTTCTATGGCTACACCTTC.

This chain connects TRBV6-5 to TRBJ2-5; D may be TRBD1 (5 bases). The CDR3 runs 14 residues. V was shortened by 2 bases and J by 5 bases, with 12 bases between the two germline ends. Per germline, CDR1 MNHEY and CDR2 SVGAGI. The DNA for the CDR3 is TGTGCCAGCAGTTACAGGGGAATAGGGGAGACCCAGTACTTC. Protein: CASSYRGIGETQYF.

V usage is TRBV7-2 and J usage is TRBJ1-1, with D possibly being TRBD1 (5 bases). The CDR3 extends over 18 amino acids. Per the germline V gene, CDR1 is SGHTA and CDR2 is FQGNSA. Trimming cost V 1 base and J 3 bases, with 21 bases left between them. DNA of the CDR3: TGTGCCAGCAGCTTAGGGTCCGGGGCACCGGTCCGGGACACTGAAGCTTTCTTT. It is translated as CASSLGSGAPVRDTEAFF.

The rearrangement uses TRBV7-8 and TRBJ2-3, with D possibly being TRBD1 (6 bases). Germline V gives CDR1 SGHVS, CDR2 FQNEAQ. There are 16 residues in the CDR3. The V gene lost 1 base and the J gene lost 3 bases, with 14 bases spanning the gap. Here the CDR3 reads CASSLVRGTGTDTQYF. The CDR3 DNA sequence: TGTGCCAGCAGCTTAGTCAGGGGAACAGGAACAGATACGCAGTATTTT.

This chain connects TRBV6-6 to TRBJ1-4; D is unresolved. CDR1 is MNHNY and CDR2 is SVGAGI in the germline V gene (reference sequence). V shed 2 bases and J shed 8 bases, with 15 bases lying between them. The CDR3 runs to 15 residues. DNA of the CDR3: TGTGCCAGCAGTTACGGGTGGGGTGTTGGGGAAAAACTGTTTTTT. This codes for CASSYGWGVGEKLFF.

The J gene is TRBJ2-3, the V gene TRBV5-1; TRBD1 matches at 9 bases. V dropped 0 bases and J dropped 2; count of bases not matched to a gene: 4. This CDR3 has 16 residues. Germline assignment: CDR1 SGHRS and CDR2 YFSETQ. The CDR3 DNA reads TGCGCCAGCAGCTTGGGGACAGGGGATTTCACAGATACGCAGTATTTT. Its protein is CASSLGTGDFTDTQYF.

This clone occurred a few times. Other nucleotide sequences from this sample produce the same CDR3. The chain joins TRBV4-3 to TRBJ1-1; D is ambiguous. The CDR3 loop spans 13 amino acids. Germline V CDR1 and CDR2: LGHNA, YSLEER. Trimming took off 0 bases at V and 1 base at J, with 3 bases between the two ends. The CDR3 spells CASSQDRNTEAFF. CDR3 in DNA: TGCGCCAGCAGCCAAGACAGGAACACTGAAGCTTTCTTT.

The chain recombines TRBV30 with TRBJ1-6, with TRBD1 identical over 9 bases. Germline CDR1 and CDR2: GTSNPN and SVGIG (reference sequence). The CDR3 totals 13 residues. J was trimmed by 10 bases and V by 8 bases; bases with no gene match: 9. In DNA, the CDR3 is TGTGCCGGAAGGGGACAGGGTGAATCACCCCTCCACTTT. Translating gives CAGRGQGESPLHF.

Written as DNA, the CDR3 is TGTGCCAGCAGCGGGACTAGTACTGCGACCCAGTACTTC. Residues: CASSGTSTATQYF. V usage is TRBV9 and J usage is TRBJ2-5, with TRBD2 matching 7 bases. The germline V gene has CDR1 SGDLS and CDR2 YYNGEE. The CDR3 contains 13 residues. V was pared by 3 bases and J by 7 bases, with 6 bases of the junction left unmatched.

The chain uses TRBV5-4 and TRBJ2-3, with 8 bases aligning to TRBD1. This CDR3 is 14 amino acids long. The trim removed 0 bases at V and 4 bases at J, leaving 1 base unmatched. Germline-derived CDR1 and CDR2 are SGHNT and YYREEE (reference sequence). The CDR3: CASSLGQGSDTQYF. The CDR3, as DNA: TGTGCCAGCAGCTTGGGACAGGGGTCAGATACGCAGTATTTT.

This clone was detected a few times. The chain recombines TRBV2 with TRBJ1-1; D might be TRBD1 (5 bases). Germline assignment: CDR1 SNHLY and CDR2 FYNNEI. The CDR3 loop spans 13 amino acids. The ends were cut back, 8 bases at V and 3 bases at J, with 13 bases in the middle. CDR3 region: CASRAGIDTEAFF. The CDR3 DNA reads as TGTGCCAGCCGAGCAGGGATAGACACTGAAGCTTTCTTT.

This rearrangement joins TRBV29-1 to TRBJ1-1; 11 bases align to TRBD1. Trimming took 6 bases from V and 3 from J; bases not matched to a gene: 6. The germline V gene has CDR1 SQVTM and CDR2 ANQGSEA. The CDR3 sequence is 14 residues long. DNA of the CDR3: TGCAGCGTCGGACAGGGGGCAAGGTACACTGAAGCTTTCTTT. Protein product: CSVGQGARYTEAFF.

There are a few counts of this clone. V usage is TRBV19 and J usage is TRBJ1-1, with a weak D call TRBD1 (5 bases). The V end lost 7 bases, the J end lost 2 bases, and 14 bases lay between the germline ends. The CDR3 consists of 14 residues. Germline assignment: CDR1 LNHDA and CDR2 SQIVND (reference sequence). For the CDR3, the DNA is TGTGCCAGTATCAAAGGACACCTAAACACTGAAGCTTTCTTT. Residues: CASIKGHLNTEAFF.